This T cell receptor beta chain originates from a study of blood T cell repertoires in COVID-19. The ends were cut back, 6 bases at V and 7 bases at J, with 10 bases in the middle. The CDR3 loop spans 12 amino acids. Data came from immunoSEQ multiplex PCR; TCRdb stores just in-frame clones and leaves some out. The table lists 220,000 or so clones, approximately 90% of them singletons, with over 0.75% in the top ten. Sequencing input: peripheral blood. The TCR sequence derives from a man between 60 and 75 years old with COVID-19, enrolled during active disease. The J gene is TRBJ2-1, the V gene TRBV12-3 or TRBV12-4, with D maybe TRBD2 (5 bases). The CDR3 DNA is TGTGCCAGCAGGACTCAGCGGAATGAGCAGTTCTTC. As protein: CASRTQRNEQFF.